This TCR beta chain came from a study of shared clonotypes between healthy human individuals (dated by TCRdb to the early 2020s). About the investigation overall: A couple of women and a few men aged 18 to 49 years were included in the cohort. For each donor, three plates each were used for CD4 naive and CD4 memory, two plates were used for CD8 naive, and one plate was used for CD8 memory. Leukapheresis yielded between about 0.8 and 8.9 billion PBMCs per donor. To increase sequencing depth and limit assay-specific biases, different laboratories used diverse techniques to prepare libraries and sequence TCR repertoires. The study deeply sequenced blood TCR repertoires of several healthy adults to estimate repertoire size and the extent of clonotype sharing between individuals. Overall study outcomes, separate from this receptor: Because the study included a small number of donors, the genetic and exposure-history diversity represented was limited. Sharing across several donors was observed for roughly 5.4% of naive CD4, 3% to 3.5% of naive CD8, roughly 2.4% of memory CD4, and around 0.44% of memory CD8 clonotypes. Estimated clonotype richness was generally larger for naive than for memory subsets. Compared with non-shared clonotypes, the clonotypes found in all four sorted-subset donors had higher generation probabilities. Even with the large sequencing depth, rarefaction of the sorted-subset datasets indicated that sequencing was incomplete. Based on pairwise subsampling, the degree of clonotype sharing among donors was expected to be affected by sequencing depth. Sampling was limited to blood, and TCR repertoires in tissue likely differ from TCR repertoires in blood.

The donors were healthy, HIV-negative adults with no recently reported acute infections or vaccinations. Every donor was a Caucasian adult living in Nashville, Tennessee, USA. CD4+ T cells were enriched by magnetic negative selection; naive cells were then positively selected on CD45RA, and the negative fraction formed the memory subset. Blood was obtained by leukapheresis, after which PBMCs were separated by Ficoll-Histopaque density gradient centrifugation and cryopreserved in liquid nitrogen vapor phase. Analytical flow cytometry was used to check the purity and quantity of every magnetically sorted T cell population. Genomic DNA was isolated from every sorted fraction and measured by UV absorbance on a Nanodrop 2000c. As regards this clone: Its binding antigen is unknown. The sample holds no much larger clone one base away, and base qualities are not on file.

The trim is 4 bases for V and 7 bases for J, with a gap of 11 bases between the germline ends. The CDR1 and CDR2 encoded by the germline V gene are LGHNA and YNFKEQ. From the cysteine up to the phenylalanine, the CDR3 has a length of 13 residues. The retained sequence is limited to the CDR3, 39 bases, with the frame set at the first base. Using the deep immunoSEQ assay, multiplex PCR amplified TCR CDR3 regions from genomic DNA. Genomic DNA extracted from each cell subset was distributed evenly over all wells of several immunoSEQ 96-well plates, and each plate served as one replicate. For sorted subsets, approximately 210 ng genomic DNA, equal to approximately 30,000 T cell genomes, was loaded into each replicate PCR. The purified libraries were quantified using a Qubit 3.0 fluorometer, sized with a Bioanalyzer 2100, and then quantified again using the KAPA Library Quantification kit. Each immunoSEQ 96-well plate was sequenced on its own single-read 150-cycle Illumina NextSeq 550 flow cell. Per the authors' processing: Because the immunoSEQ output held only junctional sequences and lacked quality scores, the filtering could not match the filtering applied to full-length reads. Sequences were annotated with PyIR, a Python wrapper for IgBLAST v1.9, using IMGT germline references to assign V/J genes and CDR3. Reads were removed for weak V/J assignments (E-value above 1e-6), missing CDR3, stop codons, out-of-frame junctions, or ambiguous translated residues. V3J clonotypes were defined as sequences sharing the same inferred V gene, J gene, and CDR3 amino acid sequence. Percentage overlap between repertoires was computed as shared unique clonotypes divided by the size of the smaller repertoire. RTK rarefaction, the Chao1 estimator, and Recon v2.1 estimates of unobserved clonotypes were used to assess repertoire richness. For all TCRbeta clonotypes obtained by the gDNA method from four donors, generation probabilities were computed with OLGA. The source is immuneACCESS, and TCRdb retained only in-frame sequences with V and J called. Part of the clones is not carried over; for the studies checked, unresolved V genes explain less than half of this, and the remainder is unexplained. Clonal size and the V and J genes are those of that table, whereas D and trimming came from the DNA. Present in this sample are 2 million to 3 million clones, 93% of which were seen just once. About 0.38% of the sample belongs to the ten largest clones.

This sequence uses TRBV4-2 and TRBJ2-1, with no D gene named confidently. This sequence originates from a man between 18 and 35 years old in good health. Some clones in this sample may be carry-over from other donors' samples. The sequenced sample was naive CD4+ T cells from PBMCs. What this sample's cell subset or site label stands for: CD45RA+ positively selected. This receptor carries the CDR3 CASSPTDGNEQFF. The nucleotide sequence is TGTGCCAGCAGCCCGACGGACGGGAATGAGCAGTTCTTC.